This T cell receptor (beta chain) was recorded in a study of cytomegalovirus exposure and HLA in healthy donors (TCRdb year 2017). In terms of the full investigation: A later analysis indicated that the 100 to 150 validation repertoires were generated on the platform also employed for the roughly 730 repertoires of the first cohort. The aim of the study was to test whether cataloging public T cell receptors could identify signatures of past pathogen exposure. A separate validation cohort of approximately 120 different subjects was used in addition to the approximately 670-subject first cohort. To predict cytomegalovirus infection status, the study combined high-throughput TCR immunosequencing, statistical association of individual TCRs with disease status, and machine learning. Findings and caveats that apply to the study as a whole: A few of the identified cytomegalovirus-associated TCR beta chains were confirmed in vitro to be specific for cytomegalovirus antigens. A later analysis had no HLA typing for the validation cohort, so co-occurrence there was scored across all 120 or so repertoires. The study gave a list of over 150 TCR beta chains associated with cytomegalovirus. The classifier was reported to diagnose cytomegalovirus status with high specificity and sensitivity in both the original cohort and the validation cohort. Most TCR sequences were seen in very few donors, while some public TCRs were found in many individuals. Of the cluster scores, approximately 95% were above 0 in a later analysis, which found that TCRs clustered in the first cohort also tended to co-occur in the roughly 130 validation repertoires. The authors suggested that the approach could potentially be generalized to other disease states and immunological phenotypes.

The donors were included in the validation cohort of some 110 subjects, a group kept apart from the roughly 690-subject first cohort. A single count supports this clone. Its binding antigen is unknown. Base qualities are not at hand, and no much larger clone is one base apart. The library was produced with the immunoSEQ multiplex PCR assay. As for the original processing: A statistical classification framework was developed to diagnose cytomegalovirus status using the catalog of TCR beta chain sequences. TCRdb retrieved this table from immuneACCESS and kept in-frame rearrangements only. Not all clones are present; in checked studies, unresolved V genes account for under half, and no reason is known for the remainder. V and J calls and clone size are those listed in that table; D and trimming were worked out from the DNA. In all, the sample holds some 120,000 clones, and more than 75% of those were seen once. Roughly 1.9% of the sample is held by the ten biggest clonotypes.

Trimming takes 1 base from V and 4 bases from J, and the germline ends sit 13 bases apart. According to the germline V gene (reference sequence), CDR1 reads SEHNR and CDR2 reads FQNEAQ. From the cysteine up to the phenylalanine, the CDR3 has a length of 15 residues. The DNA shown is the 45-base CDR3, in frame from base 1. This TCR came from a woman aged 25 to 39 in good health and CMV-seronegative. The V gene is TRBV7-9 and the J gene is TRBJ1-2; too little of a D gene remains to name it. Input material: PBMCs. The DNA sequence is as follows: TGTGCCAGCAGCTTAGAAGTCTCCGGTGTCTATGGCTACACCTTC. This codes for CASSLEVSGVYGYTF.